This entry is about one TCR beta chain. The data derive from a study of CD8+ T cells in alopecia areata. Background on the study: The drug, oral tofacitinib, was given to treated patients at 5 to 10 mg twice daily.

As the sequencing template, cDNA was produced by extracting RNA and reverse transcribing it. Data came from immunoSEQ multiplex PCR; TCRdb stores just in-frame clones and leaves some out. The sample carries approximately 200,000 clones, about 40% recorded once. Sample treatment: oral pan-JAK inhibitor, 5-10 mg twice daily. This CDR3 comprises 17 residues. Germline V CDR1 and CDR2: SGHDN, FVKESK. J was trimmed by 3 bases and V by 1 base; bases with no gene match: 9. The receptor was isolated from a human donor with alopecia areata. Sample: CD4+ T cells sorted from blood, taken at roughly week 36, from a patient treated with tofacitinib. The chain couples TRBV14 to TRBJ2-1, with 7 bases identical to TRBD2. CDR3 sequence: CASSQGHGRNSYNEQFF. DNA for the CDR3: TGTGCCAGCAGCCAAGGTCACGGGAGGAATAGCTACAATGAGCAGTTCTTC. Full variable domain (remainder filled in from reference TRBV14 and TRBJ2-1): EAGVTQFPSHSVIEKGQTVTLRCDPISGHDNLYWYRRVMGKEIKFLLHFVKESKQDESGMPNNRFLAERTGGTYSTLKVQPAELEDSGVYFCASSQGHGRNSYNEQFFGPGTRLTVL.